This T cell receptor (beta chain) was obtained from a study of tumor-infiltrating lymphocytes in primary liver carcinoma. Co-extracted RNA and DNA came from around 18-30 mg of unsorted bulk tissue. In regard to this clonotype: A junction boundary mismatches the germline segment, possibly from a read error.

The CDR3 sequence is 18 residues long. CDR1 is SQVTM, CDR2 ANQGSEA, per germline. Total RNA (around 500 ng) served as template for TCR beta cDNA synthesis primed by a constant-region primer. Slightly modified ARM-PCR with three nested multiplex PCR rounds yielded TCR beta libraries. TRBV1-TRBV30 forward primers paired with a C-beta reverse primer drove the first two PCR rounds, about 10 cycles each. MiXCR, run by TCRdb on the multiplex PCR reads, gives a single entry per CDR3 protein. The sample yields 100,000 or so distinct CDR3 sequences, roughly 85% seen once. Sequencing used liver tumor tissue from sampling region 3. Subset of the sample: tumor region T3, left-lateral pole. The source of this sequence is a man aged 35-49 years with primary liver carcinoma and hepatitis B virus infection. The J gene is TRBJ2-1, the V gene TRBV29-1; the match to TRBD1 covers 9 bases. For the CDR3, the DNA is TGCAGCGTTGAGGGTCTACAGGGGGCCCACCCCTCCTACAATGAGCAGTTTTTC. Protein product: CSVEGLQGAHPSYNEQFF.